The next 9 T cell receptor beta chains were all read from a single sample in a study of vaccination and CD4 T cells after COVID-19. These receptors' antigens are unknown. Treatment given: roughly 10-day PBMC culture with coronavirus spike peptide pools or control peptides (ViraFEST assay). Cultured CD4+ T-cell DNA underwent Oncomine TCR Beta short-read sequencing. TCRdb redid the calling of the PCR reads with MiXCR, one entry per CDR3 protein. The sample contains under 20,000 distinct CDR3 sequences, roughly half of which appear only once. Sequencing was performed on CD4+ T cells from blood, cultured in vitro. The source is a human donor who had recovered from COVID-19.

This clonotype occurred a few times. The chain employs TRBV7-6 and TRBJ2-5; TRBD1 matches at 10 bases. The CDR3 length is 15 residues. In germline, CDR1 is SGHVS, CDR2 FNYEAQ. V trimming: 5 bases; J trimming: 4 bases; junction bases outside the gene matches: 7. CDR3 coding DNA: TGTGCCAGCAGCCGACAGGGGGCGATGACAGAGACCCAGTACTTC. The encoded protein is CASSRQGAMTETQYF.

This clonotype was seen only a few times. The genes are TRBV2 and TRBJ1-1; D call uncertain. Trimming cost V 5 bases and J 2 bases, with 12 bases left between them. This CDR3 has 14 amino acids. Germline V CDR1 and CDR2: SNHLY, FYNNEI. The CDR3 here is CASSTVISNTEAFF. As DNA, the CDR3 is TGTGCCAGCAGTACCGTTATATCCAACACTGAAGCTTTCTTT.

This sequence joins TRBV18 and TRBJ2-7; TRBD2 might be the D (6 bases). From germline, CDR1 is KGHSH and CDR2 LQKENI. Deletions cut 8 bases from V and 3 bases from J, with 8 bases between. There are 11 residues in the CDR3. CDR3 in DNA: TGTGCCAGCGGGGGGAGCTACGAGCAGTACTTC. This codes for CASGGSYEQYF.

The J gene is TRBJ2-6, the V gene TRBV11-3; D gene uncertain. The CDR3 is made up of 16 amino acids. CDR1 and CDR2 from the germline V gene are SGHNT and YENEEA. With 5 bases removed from V and 1 base from J, the gap between germline ends came to 12 bases. DNA for the CDR3: TGTGCCAGCAGCCCTATTTCTGGATCTGGGGCCAACGTCCTGACTTTC. Its translation: CASSPISGSGANVLTF. Combining the CDR3 with reference TRBV11-3 and TRBJ2-6 gives the whole variable domain EAGVVQSPRYKIIEKKQPVAFWCNPISGHNTLYWYLQNLGQGPELLIRYENEEAVDDSQLPKDRFSAERLKGVDSTLKIQPAELGDSAVYLCASSPISGSGANVLTFGAGSRLTVL.

The CDR3 protein is CASSVRVGGGRETQYF. The CDR3 nucleotides are TGTGCCAGCAGCGTCCGGGTGGGCGGGGGCCGGGAGACCCAGTACTTC. This chain uses TRBV7-2 with TRBJ2-5, with D possibly TRBD2 on 7 matching bases. Looked up from germline, CDR1 is SGHTA and CDR2 is FQGNSA. The CDR3 has 16 residues. V shed 5 bases and J shed 5 bases, with 21 bases lying between them.

This sequence joins TRBV19 and TRBJ2-5, with TRBD2 as a possible D gene (7 bases). The CDR3 totals 13 residues. V dropped 7 bases and J dropped 4 bases, with 13 bases sitting between them. Germline-derived CDR1 and CDR2 are LNHDA and SQIVND (reference sequence). In DNA, the CDR3 is TGTGCCAGTAAGGGGGGGGAGGGAGAGACCCAGTACTTC. Amino acid sequence: CASKGGEGETQYF.

The genes are TRBV7-8 and TRBJ1-2; 7 bases line up with TRBD1. V lost 0 bases to trimming and J lost 6 bases; unmatched junction nucleotides: 7. The CDR3 has 15 residues. Germline loops: CDR1 SGHVS, CDR2 FQNEAQ. As DNA, the CDR3 is TGTGCCAGCAGCTTAGCGTCGGCAGGGGGTAATGGCTACACCTTC. The encoded protein is CASSLASAGGNGYTF.

The J gene is TRBJ1-2, the V gene TRBV20-1; the D gene is possibly TRBD1 (5 bases). CDR3 length: 13 amino acids. V gave up 6 bases and J gave up 8 bases, with 19 bases separating them. Per the germline V gene, CDR1 is DFQATT and CDR2 is SNEGSKA (reference sequence). CDR3 protein: CSAQPGILAGYTF. The DNA for the CDR3 is TGCAGTGCGCAGCCAGGGATTCTTGCAGGCTACACCTTC.

This clonotype turned up a few times. This chain joins TRBV20-1 and TRBJ1-5; D is uncertain. V was cut by 3 bases and J by 5 bases, with 8 bases left in between. The CDR3 runs to 12 residues. From germline, CDR1 is DFQATT and CDR2 SNEGSKA (reference sequence). The CDR3 sequence: CSARGGDQPQHF. Here the CDR3 DNA reads TGCAGTGCTAGGGGCGGGGATCAGCCCCAGCATTTT.